The entry below describes one TCR beta chain. V shed 3 bases and J shed 1 base, with 10 bases lying between them. This CDR3 contains 15 residues. Germline CDR1 reads LNHDA; CDR2 reads SQIVND (reference sequence). The data were obtained in a study of control samples from healthy donors and cancer patients. Method: immunoSEQ multiplex PCR; TCRdb's copy keeps in-frame clones and lacks some. The table includes about 130,000 clones, approximately 91% detected once. The sequenced material came from blood. The receptor was derived from a man aged 50 to 59 in good health. The chain couples TRBV19 to TRBJ1-5; D not certain. The CDR3 nucleotides are TGTGCCAGTAGTATTTTTGGGTTAAGCAATCAGCCCCAGCATTTT. Protein: CASSIFGLSNQPQHF.